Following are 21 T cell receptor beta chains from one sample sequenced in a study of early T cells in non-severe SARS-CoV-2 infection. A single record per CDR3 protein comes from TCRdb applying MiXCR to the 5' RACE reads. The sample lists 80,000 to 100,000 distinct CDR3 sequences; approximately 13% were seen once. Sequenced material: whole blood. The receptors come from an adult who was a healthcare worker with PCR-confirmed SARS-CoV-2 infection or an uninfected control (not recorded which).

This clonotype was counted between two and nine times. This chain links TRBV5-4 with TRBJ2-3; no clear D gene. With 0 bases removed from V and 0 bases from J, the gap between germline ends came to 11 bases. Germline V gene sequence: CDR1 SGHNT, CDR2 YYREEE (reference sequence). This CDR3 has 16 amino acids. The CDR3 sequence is CASSLVVAASTDTQYF. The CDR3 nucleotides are TGTGCCAGCAGCTTGGTGGTTGCGGCTAGCACAGATACGCAGTATTTT.

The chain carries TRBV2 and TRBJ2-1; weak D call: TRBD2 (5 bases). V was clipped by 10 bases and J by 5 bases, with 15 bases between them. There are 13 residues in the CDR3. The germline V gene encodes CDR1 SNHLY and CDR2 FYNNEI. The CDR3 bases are TGTGCCACCAAAGGGAGTCTCAACAATGAGCAGTTCTTC. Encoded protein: CATKGSLNNEQFF.

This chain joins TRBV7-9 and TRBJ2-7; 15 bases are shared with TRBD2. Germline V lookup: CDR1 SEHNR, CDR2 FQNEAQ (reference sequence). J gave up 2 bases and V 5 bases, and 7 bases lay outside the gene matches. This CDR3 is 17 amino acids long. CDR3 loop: CASSPKGTSGGTYEQYF. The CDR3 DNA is TGTGCCAGCAGCCCAAAAGGGACTAGCGGGGGGACCTACGAGCAGTACTTC. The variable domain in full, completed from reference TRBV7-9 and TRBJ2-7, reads DTGVSQNPRHKITKRGQNVTFRCDPISEHNRLYWYRQTLGQGPEFLTYFQNEAQLEKSRLLSDRFSAERPKGSFSTLEIQRTEQGDSAMYLCASSPKGTSGGTYEQYFGPGTRLTVT.

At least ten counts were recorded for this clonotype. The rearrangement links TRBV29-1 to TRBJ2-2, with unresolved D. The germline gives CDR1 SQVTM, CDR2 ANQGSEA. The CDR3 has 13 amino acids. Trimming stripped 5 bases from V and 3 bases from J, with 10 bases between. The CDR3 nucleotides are TGCAGCGTTAGCTGGAGTTACACCGGGGAGCTGTTTTTT. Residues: CSVSWSYTGELFF.

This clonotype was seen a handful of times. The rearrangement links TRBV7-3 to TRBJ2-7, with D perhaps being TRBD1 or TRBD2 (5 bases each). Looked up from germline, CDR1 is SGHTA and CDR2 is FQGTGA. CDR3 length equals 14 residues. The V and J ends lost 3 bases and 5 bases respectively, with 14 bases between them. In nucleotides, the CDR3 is TGTGCCAGCAGCTTCCTGCATGGGACGGACGAGCAGTACTTC. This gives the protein CASSFLHGTDEQYF.

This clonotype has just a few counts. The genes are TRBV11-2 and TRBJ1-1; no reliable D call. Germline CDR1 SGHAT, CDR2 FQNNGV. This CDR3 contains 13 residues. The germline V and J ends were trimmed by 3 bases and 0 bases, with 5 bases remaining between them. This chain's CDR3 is CASSFTMNTEAFF. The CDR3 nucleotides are TGTGCCAGCAGCTTCACGATGAACACTGAAGCTTTCTTT.

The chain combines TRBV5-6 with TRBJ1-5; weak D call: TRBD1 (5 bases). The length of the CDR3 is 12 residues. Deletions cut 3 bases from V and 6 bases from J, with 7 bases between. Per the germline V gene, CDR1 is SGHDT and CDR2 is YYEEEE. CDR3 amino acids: CASSSGAQPQHF. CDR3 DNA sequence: TGTGCCAGCAGCTCTGGGGCTCAGCCCCAGCATTTT.

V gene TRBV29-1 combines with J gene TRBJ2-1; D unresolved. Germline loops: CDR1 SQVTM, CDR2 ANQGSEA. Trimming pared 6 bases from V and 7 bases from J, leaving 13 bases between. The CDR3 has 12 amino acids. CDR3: CSVLRSLNEQFF. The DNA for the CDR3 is TGCAGCGTCCTCCGGAGTTTAAATGAGCAGTTCTTC.

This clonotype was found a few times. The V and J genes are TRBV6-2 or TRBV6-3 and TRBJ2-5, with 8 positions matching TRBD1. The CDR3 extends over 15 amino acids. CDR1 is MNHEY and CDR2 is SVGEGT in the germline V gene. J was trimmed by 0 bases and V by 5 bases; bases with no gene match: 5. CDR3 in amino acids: CASSADRANQETQYF. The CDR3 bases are TGTGCCAGCAGTGCGGACAGGGCAAACCAAGAGACCCAGTACTTC.

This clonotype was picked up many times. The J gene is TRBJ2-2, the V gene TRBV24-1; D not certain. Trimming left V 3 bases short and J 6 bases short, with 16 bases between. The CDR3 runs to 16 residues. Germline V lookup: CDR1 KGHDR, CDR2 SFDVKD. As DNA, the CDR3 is TGTGCCACCAGTGATCCGATGACGCAGAATGCCGGGGAGCTGTTTTTT. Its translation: CATSDPMTQNAGELFF.

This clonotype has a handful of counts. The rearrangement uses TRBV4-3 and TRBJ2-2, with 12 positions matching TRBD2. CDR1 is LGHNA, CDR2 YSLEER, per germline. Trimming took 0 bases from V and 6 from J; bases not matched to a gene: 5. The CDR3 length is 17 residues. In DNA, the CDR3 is TGCGCCAGCAGCCAAGATCGCCTAGCGGGAGGGGCCGGGGAGCTGTTTTTT. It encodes CASSQDRLAGGAGELFF.

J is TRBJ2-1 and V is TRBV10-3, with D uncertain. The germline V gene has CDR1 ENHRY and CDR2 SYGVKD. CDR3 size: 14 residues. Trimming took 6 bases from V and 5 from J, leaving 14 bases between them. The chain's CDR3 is CAIRPPEANNEQFF. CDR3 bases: TGTGCCATCAGGCCCCCCGAGGCGAACAATGAGCAGTTCTTC.

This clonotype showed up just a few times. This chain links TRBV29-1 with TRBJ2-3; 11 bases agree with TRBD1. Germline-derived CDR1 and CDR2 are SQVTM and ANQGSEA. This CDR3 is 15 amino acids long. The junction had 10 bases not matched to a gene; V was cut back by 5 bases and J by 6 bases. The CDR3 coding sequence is TGCAGCGTTTCATTCGGACAGGGGGCAGGCGATACGCAGTATTTT. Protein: CSVSFGQGAGDTQYF.

The CDR3 region is CASSLDEGGYTF. DNA of the CDR3: TGTGCCAGCAGCTTAGATGAGGGCGGCTACACCTTC. The genes are TRBV7-8 and TRBJ1-2; no clear D. The CDR3 has 12 amino acids. Trimming stripped 1 base from V and 8 bases from J, with 8 bases between. From germline, CDR1 is SGHVS and CDR2 FQNEAQ. The full variable domain, in which reference TRBV7-8 and TRBJ1-2 provide the parts outside the CDR3, is GAGVSQSPRYKVAKRGQDVALRCDPISGHVSLFWYQQALGQGPEFLTYFQNEAQLDKSGLPSDRFFAERPEGSVSTLKIQRTQQEDSAVYLCASSLDEGGYTFGSGTRLTVV.

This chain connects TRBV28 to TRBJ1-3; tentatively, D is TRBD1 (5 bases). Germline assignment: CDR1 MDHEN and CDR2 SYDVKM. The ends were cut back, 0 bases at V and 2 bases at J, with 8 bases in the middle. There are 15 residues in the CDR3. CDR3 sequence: CASSLWRGAGNTIYF. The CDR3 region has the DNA TGTGCCAGCAGTTTATGGAGAGGGGCTGGAAACACCATATATTTT.

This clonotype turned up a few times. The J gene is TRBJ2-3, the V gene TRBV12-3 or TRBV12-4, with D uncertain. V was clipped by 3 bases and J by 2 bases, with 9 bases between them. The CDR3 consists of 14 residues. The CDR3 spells CASSFLDFTDTQYF. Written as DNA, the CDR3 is TGTGCCAGCAGTTTTCTGGATTTCACAGATACGCAGTATTTT.

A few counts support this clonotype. The CDR3 DNA reads as TGTGCCAGCAGCCCAGACGGACTAGCGGGAGCTGCCCAGTACTTC. The encoded protein is CASSPDGLAGAAQYF. This chain joins TRBV7-3 and TRBJ2-5, with TRBD2 matching 13 bases. Losses at the gene ends were 5 bases for V and 9 bases for J; bases not matched to a gene: 9. The CDR3 sequence is 15 residues long. CDR1 is SGHTA and CDR2 is FQGTGA in the germline V gene.

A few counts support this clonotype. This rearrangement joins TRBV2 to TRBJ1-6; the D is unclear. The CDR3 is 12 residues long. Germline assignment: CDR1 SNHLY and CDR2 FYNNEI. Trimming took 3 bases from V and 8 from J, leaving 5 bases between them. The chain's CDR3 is CASSDSYSPLHF. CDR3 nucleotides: TGTGCCAGCAGTGATTCGTATTCACCCCTCCACTTT.

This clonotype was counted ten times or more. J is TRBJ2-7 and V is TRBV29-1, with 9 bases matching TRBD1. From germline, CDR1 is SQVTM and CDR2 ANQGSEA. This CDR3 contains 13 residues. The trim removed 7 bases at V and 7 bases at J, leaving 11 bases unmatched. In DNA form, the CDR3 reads TGCAGCGCCCGAATACAGGGGGCTTATGAGCAGTACTTC. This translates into CSARIQGAYEQYF.

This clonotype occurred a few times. CDR3 DNA: TGTGCCAGCAGCTTGTACCGGGACAAGACTGAAGCTTTCTTT. It specifies CASSLYRDKTEAFF. The V call is TRBV5-6, the J call TRBJ1-1; weak D call: TRBD1 (6 bases). V was trimmed by 1 base and J by 5 bases, leaving 12 bases between them. There are 14 residues in the CDR3. Looked up from germline, CDR1 is SGHDT and CDR2 is YYEEEE.

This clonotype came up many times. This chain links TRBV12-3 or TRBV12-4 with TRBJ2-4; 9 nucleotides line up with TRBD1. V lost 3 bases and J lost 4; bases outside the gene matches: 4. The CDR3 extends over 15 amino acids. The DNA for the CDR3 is TGTGCCAGCAGTTTCCCGGGACAGGGAAAAAACATTCAGTACTTC. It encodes CASSFPGQGKNIQYF.